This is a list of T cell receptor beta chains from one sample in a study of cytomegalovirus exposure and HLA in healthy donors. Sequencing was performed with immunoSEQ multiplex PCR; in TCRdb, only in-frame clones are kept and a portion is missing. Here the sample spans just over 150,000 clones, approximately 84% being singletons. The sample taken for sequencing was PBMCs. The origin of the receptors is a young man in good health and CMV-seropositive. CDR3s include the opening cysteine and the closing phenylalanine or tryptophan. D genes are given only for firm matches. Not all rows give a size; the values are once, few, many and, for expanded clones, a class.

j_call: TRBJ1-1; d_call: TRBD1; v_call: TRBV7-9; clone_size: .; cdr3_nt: TGTGCCAGCAGCGACCGACAGGGGTGGACTGAAGCTTTCTTT; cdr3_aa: CASSDRQGWTEAFF
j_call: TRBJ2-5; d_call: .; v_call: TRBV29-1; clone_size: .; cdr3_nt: TGCAGCGTTGATCGAACCGGCGGGACCCAGTACTTC; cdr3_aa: CSVDRTGGTQYF
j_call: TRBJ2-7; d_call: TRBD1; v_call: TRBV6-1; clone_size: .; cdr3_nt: TGTGCCAGCATCCTCGACAGGGATGCCTCCTACGAGCAGTACTTC; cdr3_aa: CASILDRDASYEQYF
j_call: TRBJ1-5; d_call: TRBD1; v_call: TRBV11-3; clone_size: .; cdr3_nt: TGTGCCAGCAGCGTGGACAGGGGTAACAATCAGCCCCAGCATTTT; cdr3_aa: CASSVDRGNNQPQHF
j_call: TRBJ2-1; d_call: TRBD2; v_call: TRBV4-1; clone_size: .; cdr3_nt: TGCGCCAGCAGCCCTGGGGGGCGGGGGGCCCTATACTCCTACAATGAGCAGTTCTTC; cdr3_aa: CASSPGGRGALYSYNEQFF
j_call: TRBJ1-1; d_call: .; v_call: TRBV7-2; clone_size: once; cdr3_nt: TGTGCCAGCAGCTTAGTGGTTGGCCTGAACACTGAAGCTTTCTTT; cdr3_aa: CASSLVVGLNTEAFF
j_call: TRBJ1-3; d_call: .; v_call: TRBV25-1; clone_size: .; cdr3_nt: TGTGCCAGCAGTCCAGGAGGAGGGTCCACCATATATTTT; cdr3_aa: CASSPGGGSTIYF
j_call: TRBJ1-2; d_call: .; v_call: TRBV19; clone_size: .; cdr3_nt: TGTGCCAGTAACCTAGGGGAACGGTATGGCTACACCTTC; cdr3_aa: CASNLGERYGYTF
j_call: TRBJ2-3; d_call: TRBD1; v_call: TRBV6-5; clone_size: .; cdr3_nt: TGTGCCAGCAGTTACTCACCCAGGGGGATGGACACGCAGTATTTT; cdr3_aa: CASSYSPRGMDTQYF
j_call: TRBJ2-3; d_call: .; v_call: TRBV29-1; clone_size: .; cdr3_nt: TGCAGCGTTGGTAATGCGGGTGGGGAGACAGATACGCAGTATTTT; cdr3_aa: CSVGNAGGETDTQYF
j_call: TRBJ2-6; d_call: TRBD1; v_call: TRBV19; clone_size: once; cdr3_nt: TGTGCCAGTAGTATAGGGCGGGACAGGGTTGCCGGGGCCAACGGCCTGACTTTC; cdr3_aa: CASSIGRDRVAGANGLTF
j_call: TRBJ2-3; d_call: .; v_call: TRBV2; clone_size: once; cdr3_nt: TGTGCCAGCAGTGAATCGGCGGGGGCTTGGGCGGGAGCAGATACGCAGTATTTT; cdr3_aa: CASSESAGAWAGADTQYF
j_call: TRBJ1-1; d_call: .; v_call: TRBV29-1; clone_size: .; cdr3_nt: TGCAGCGTTCTAAGGCGGGTGAACACTGAAGCTTTCTTT; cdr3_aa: CSVLRRVNTEAFF
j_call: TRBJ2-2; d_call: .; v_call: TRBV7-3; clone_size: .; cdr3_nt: TGTGCCAGCAGCGTACAGGGATCGGTCACCGGGGAGCTGTTTTTT; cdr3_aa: CASSVQGSVTGELFF
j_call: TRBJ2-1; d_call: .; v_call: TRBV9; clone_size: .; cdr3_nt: TGTGCCAGCAGCGTAGAGGAGGGGCCGATTGAGCAGTTCTTC; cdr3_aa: CASSVEEGPIEQFF
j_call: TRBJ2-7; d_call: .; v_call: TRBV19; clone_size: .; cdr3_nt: TGTGCCAGTAGTATCGACAGCACAGTTTACGAGCAGTACTTC; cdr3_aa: CASSIDSTVYEQYF
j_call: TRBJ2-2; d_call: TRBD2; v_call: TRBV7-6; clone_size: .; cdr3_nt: TGTGCCAGCAGTCCTACAAGCGGGGGGAACACCGGGGAGCTGTTTTTT; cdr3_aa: CASSPTSGGNTGELFF
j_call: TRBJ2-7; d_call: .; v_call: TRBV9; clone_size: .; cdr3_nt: TGTGCCAGCAGCGCCGCTTGGGAGATCGGCGAGCAGTACTTC; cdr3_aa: CASSAAWEIGEQYF
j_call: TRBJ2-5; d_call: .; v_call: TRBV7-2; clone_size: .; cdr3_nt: TGTGCCAGCAGCCCCGGGGTCACCCAGTACTTC; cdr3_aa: CASSPGVTQYF
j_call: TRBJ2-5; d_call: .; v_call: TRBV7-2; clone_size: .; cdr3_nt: TGTGCCAGCAGCCAATGGGGGCGGGAGACCCAGTACTTC; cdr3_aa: CASSQWGRETQYF
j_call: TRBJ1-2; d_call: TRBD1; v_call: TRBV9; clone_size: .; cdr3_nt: TGTGCCAGCAGCGAACTTGCCGGGACAGGGGAGAGAGGAGGCTACACCTTC; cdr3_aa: CASSELAGTGERGGYTF
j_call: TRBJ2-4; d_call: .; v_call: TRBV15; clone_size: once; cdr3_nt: TGTGCCACCAGCAAGGGGGCGGGGGGAGAAAACAGTCAGTACTTC; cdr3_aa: CATSKGAGGENSQYF
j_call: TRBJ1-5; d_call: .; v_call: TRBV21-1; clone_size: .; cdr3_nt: TGTGCCAGCAGCAAAGACCGGGATTTGGGTCAGCCCCAGCATTTT; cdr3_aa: CASSKDRDLGQPQHF
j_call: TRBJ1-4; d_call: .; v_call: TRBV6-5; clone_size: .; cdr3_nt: TGTGCCAGCAGTTACTCAGCGGGAAGTGGGGAAAAACTGTTTTTT; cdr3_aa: CASSYSAGSGEKLFF
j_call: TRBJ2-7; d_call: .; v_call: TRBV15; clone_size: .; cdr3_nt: TGTGCCACCAGCAGAGATCAGACTAGGGATTCCTACGAGCAGTACTTC; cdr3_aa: CATSRDQTRDSYEQYF
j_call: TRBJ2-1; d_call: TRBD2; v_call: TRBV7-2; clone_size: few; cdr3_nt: TGTGCCAGCAGCTTAGTCCCGTGGGGGGGCTCCTACAATGAGCAGTTCTTC; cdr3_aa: CASSLVPWGGSYNEQFF
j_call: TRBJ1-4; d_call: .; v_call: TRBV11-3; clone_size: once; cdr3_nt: TGTGCCAGCAGCTTAGATTACGGGGGGTTAGACGAAAAACTGTTTTTT; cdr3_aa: CASSLDYGGLDEKLFF